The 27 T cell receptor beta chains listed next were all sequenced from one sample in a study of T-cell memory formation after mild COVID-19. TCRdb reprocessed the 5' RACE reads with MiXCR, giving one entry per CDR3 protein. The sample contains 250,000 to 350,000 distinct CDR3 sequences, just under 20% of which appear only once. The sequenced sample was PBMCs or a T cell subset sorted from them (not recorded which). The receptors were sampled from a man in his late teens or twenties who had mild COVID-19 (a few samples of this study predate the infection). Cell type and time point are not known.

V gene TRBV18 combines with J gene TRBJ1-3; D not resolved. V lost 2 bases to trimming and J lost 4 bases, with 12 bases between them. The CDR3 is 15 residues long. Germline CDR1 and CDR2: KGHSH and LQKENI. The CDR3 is CASSPELVYGNTIYF. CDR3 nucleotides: TGTGCCAGCTCACCAGAACTGGTTTACGGAAACACCATATATTTT.

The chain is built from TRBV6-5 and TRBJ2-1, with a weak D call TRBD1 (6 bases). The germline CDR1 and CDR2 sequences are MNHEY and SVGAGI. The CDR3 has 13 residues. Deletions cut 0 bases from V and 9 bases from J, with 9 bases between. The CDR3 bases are TGTGCCAGCAGTTACTCGAGGGGGAGTGAGCAGTTCTTC. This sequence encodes CASSYSRGSEQFF.

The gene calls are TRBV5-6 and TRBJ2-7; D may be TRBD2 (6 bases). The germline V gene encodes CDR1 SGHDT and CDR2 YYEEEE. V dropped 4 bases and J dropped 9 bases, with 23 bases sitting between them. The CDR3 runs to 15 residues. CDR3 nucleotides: TGTGCCAGCAGCCCGAGTTCCGGGGGAGGTATAGTGCAGTACGTC. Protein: CASSPSSGGGIVQYV.

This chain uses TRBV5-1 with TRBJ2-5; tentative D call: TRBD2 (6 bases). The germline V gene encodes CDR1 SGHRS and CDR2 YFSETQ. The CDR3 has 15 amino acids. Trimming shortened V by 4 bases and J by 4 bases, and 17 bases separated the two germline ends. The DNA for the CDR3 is TGCGCCAGCAGCCCGCGCCGGACCGGGGGAGAGACCCAGTACTTC. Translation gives CASSPRRTGGETQYF.

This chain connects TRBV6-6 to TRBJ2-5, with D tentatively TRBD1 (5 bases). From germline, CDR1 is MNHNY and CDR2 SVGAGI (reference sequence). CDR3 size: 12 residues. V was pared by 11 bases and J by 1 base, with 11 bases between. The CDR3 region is CAHGAGQETQYF. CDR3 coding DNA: TGTGCCCATGGGGCAGGCCAAGAGACCCAGTACTTC.

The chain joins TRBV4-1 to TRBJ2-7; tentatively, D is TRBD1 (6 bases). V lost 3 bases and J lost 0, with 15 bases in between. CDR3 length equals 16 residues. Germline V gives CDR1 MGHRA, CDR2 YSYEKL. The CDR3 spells CASSQGSGGRSYEQYF. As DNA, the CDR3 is TGCGCCAGCAGCCAGGGTTCTGGGGGCCGCTCCTACGAGCAGTACTTC.

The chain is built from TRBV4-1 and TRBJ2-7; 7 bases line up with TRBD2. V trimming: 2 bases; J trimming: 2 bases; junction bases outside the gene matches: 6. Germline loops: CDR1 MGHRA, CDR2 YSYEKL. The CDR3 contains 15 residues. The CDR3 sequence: CASSQQRGSAYEQYF. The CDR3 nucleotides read TGCGCCAGCAGCCAACAGCGGGGCTCAGCCTACGAGCAGTACTTC.

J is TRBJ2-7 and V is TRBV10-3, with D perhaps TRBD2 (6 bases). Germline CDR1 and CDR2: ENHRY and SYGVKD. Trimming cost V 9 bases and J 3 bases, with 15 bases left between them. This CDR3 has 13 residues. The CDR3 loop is CAISSDTGYEQYV. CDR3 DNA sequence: TGTGCCATATCTAGCGATACGGGCTACGAGCAGTACGTC.

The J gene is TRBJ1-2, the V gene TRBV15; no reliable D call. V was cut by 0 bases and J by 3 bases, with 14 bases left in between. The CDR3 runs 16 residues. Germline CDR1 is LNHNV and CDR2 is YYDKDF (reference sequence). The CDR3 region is CATSRETRTTYYGYTF. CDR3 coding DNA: TGTGCCACCAGCAGAGAAACCCGGACGACCTACTATGGCTACACCTTC.

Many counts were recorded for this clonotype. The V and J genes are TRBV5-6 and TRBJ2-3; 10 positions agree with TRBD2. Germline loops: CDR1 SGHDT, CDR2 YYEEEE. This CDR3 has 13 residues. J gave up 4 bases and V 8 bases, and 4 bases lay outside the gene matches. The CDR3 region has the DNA TGTGCCAGTACTAGCGGGGTAGCAGATACGCAGTATTTT. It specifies CASTSGVADTQYF. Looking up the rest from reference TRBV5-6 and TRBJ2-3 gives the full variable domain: DAGVTQSPTHLIKTRGQQVTLRCSPKSGHDTVSWYQQALGQGPQFIFQYYEEEERQRGNFPDRFSGHQFPNYSSELNVNALLLGDSALYLCASTSGVADTQYFGPGTRLTVL.

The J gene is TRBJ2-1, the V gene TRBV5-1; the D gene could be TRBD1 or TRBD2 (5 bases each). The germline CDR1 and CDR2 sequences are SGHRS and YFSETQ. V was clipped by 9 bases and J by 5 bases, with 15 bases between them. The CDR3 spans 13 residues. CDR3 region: CATATGRNNEQFF. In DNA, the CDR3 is TGCGCCACCGCCACGGGGCGCAACAATGAGCAGTTCTTC.

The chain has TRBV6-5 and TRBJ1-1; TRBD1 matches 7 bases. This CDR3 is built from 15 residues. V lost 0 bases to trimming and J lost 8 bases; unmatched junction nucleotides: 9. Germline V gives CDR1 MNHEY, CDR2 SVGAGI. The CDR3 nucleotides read TGTGCCAGCAGTTACTCGAATGCGCCGGACAGGGAAGCTTTCTTT. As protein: CASSYSNAPDREAFF.

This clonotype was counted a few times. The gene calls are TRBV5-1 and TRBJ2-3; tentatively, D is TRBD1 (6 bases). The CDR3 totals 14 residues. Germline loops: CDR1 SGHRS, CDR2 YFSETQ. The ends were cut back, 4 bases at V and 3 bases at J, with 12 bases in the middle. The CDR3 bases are TGCGCCAGCAGCATAGGGACATCTACAGATACGCAGTATTTT. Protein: CASSIGTSTDTQYF.

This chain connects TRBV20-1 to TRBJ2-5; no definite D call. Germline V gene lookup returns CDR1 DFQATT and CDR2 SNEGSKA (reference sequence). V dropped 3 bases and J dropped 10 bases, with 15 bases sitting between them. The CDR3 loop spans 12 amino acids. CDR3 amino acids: CSARGTWEDQYF. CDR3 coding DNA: TGCAGTGCTAGGGGCACTTGGGAAGACCAGTACTTC.

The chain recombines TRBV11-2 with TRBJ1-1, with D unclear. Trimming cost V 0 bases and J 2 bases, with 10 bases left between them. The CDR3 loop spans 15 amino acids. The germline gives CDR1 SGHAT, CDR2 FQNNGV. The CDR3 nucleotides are TGTGCCAGCAGCTTAGAACTAGCAGGAAACACTGAAGCTTTCTTT. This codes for CASSLELAGNTEAFF.

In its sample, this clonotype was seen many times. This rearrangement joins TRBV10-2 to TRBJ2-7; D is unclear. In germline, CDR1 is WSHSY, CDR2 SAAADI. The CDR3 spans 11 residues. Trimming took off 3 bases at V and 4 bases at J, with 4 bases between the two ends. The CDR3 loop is CASSDMYEQYF. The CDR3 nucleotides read TGCGCCAGCAGTGACATGTACGAGCAGTACTTC.

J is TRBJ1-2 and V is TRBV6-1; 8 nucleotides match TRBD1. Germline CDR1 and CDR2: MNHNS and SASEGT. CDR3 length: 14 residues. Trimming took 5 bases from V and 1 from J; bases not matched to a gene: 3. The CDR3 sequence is CASSYRGVNYGYTF. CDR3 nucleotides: TGTGCCAGCAGTTACAGGGGGGTTAACTATGGCTACACCTTC.

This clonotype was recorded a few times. The DNA of the CDR3 is TGCAGTGCCCCTAGGGCGGGGGGGCTAAGCACAGATACGCAGTATTTT. Its protein is CSAPRAGGLSTDTQYF. The chain joins TRBV20-1 to TRBJ2-3; TRBD2 aligns across 9 bases. CDR3 size: 16 residues. The junction had 10 bases not matched to a gene; V was cut back by 6 bases and J by 0 bases. Germline CDR1 DFQATT, CDR2 SNEGSKA (reference sequence).

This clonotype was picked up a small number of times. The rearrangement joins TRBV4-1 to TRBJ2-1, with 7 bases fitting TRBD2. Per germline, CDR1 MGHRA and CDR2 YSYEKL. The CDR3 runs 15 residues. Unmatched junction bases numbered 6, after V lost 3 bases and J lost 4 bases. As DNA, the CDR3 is TGCGCCAGCAGCCAGAGCCGGGGGGAATACAATGAGCAGTTCTTC. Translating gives CASSQSRGEYNEQFF.

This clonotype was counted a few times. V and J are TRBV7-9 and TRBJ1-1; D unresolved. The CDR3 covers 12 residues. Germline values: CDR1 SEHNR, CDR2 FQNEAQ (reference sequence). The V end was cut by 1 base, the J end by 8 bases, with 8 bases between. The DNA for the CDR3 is TGTGCCAGCAGCTTAGAGATCGACGAAGCTTTCTTT. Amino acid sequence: CASSLEIDEAFF.

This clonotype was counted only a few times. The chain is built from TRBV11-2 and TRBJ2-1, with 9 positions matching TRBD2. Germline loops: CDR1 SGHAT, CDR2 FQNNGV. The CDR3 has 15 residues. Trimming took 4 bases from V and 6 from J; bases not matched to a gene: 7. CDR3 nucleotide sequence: TGTGCCAGCAGCTATTCTAGCGGGGCGATCAATGAGCAGTTCTTC. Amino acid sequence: CASSYSSGAINEQFF.

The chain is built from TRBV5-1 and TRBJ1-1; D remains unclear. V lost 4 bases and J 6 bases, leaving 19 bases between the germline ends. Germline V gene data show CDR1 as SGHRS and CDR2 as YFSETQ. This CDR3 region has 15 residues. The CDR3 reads CASSLTNSHLAEAFF. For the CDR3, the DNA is TGCGCCAGCAGCCTCACTAATTCCCACCTGGCTGAAGCTTTCTTT.

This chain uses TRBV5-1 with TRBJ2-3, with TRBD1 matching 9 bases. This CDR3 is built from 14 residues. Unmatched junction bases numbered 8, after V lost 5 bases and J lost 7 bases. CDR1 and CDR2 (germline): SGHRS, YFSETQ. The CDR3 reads CASRIRQGENTQYF. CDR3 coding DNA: TGCGCCAGCAGGATCCGACAGGGGGAGAATACGCAGTATTTT.

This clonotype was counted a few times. In DNA, the CDR3 is TGCGCCAGCAGCCATAGACTAGCGGGGAAAGAGACCCAGTACTTC. Its translation: CASSHRLAGKETQYF. This chain connects TRBV4-3 to TRBJ2-5, with TRBD2 identical over 11 bases. The germline CDR1 and CDR2 sequences are LGHNA and YSLEER. J lost 3 bases, V lost 3 bases, and 3 bases had no gene match. The CDR3 length is 15 residues.

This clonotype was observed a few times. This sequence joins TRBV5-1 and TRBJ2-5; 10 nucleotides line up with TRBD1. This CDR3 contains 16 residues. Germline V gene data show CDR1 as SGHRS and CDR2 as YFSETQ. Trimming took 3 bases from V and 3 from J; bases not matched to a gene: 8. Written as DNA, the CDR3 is TGCGCCAGCAGCTGGGGACCCGGGACAGGGGAAGAGACCCAGTACTTC. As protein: CASSWGPGTGEETQYF. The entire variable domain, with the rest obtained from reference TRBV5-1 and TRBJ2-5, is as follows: KAGVTQTPRYLIKTRGQQVTLSCSPISGHRSVSWYQQTPGQGLQFLFEYFSETQRNKGNFPGRFSGRQFSNSRSEMNVSTLELGDSALYLCASSWGPGTGEETQYFGPGTRLLVL.

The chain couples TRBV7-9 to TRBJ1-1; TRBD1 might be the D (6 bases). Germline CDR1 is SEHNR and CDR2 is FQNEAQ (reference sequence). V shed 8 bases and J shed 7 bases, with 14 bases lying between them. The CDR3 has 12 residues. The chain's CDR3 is CASGTGYDEAFF. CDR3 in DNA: TGTGCCAGCGGAACAGGGTACGATGAAGCTTTCTTT.

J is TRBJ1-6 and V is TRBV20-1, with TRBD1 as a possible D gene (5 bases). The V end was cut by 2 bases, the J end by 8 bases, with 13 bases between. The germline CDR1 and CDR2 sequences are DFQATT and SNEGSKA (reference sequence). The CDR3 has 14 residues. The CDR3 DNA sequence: TGCAGTGCTAGATTGGCAGGGTGGCATTCACCCCTCCACTTT. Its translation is CSARLAGWHSPLHF.